This is a list of T cell receptor beta chains from one sample in a study of T cell repertoires in cytomegalovirus infection. For these TCRs, the target antigens are not known. TCRdb used MiXCR to reprocess the reads, holding one entry per CDR3 protein. The sample carries about 830,000 distinct CDR3 sequences, around a third recorded once. The starting material was cultured CD8+ T cells from PBMCs, obtained from culture after CMV antigen stimulation. These receptors all stem from a human donor in good health (CMV status not recorded). Some clones in this sample may be carry-over from other donors' samples. Both conserved end residues are part of each CDR3.

TRBJ2-5 TRBV9 CASSVGGSPGLETQYF
TRBJ2-1 TRBV7-6 CASTTSTEQFF
TRBJ1-4 TRBV7-8 CASNPTGADEKLFF
TRBJ1-2 TRBV11-2 CASSLGYTANYGYTF
TRBJ1-1 TRBV14 CASSPKWEGVNTEAFF
TRBJ2-6 TRBV9 CASSVASVSGANVLTF
TRBJ1-4 TRBV7-2 CASSLDGQTNEKLFF
TRBJ2-1 TRBV5-5 CASSLEQVPYNEQFF
TRBJ2-1 TRBV7-6 CVSSLPGSNEQFF
TRBJ2-1 TRBV2 CASSNNPVEQFF
TRBJ1-1 TRBV6-2/TRBV6-3 CASTHPGGVMNTEAFF
TRBJ2-2 TRBV6-1 CASSGHYTGELFF
TRBJ1-2 TRBV4-2 CASSPTPQGPYGYTF